This T cell receptor beta chain was observed in a study of cytomegalovirus exposure and HLA in healthy donors. Trimming pared 4 bases from V and 0 bases from J, leaving 11 bases between. CDR3 length: 14 residues. Germline V gene sequence: CDR1 SGHTS, CDR2 YDEGEE. This clone was counted a single time. Vbeta (60) and Jbeta (13) primers were used in the PCR. The method was immunoSEQ multiplex PCR; TCRdb's version includes in-frame clones alone and lacks a portion of them. The sample has some 130,000 clones; less than 80% are singletons. The chain joins TRBV5-8 to TRBJ2-7; TRBD2 might be the D (6 bases). Sequenced sample: PBMCs. This TCR came from a man in his forties in good health and CMV-seropositive. CDR3 nucleotides: TGTGCCAGCAGCCGGGACTTTTACTCCTACGAGCAGTACTTC. Encoded protein: CASSRDFYSYEQYF.